The T cell receptor (beta chain) under discussion was sequenced for a study of cytomegalovirus exposure and HLA in healthy donors. For this clone: Its antigen remains unknown.

The study's findings and limits: V segments that were indistinguishable, TRBV6-2 and TRBV6-3 among them, were omitted from analysis.

V shed 5 bases, J shed 5 bases, and the junction held 11 bases outside the gene matches. Germline V gives CDR1 SGHVS, CDR2 FNYEAQ. The CDR3 sequence is 15 residues long. PCR was performed using 60 Vbeta and 13 Jbeta primers. Data came from immunoSEQ multiplex PCR; TCRdb stores just in-frame clones and leaves some out. This table holds 95,000 to 150,000 clones, approximately 75% found once. Material for sequencing was PBMCs. The V and J genes are TRBV7-6 and TRBJ2-7, with TRBD2 matching 8 bases. The sequence was collected from a man between 25 and 39 years old in good health and CMV-seronegative. The CDR3 coding sequence is TGTGCCAGCAGCCGATATCGGGAGGGTTTGAACGAGCAGTACTTC. This gives the protein CASSRYREGLNEQYF.